This TCR beta chain was identified in a study of T cells after yellow fever vaccination. This clonotype has at least ten counts. MiXCR was run by TCRdb on the 5' RACE reads, yielding one entry per CDR3 protein. The sample lists 20,000 to 25,000 distinct CDR3 sequences, less than 4% occurring once. The germline gives CDR1 MNHEY, CDR2 SVGEGT. V was shortened by 2 bases and J by 4 bases, with 8 bases between the two germline ends. This CDR3 has 13 amino acids. V usage is TRBV6-2 or TRBV6-3 and J usage is TRBJ1-2; D call uncertain. The specimen comprised PBMCs, either bulk or a sorted T-cell subset (CD4+, CD8+, memory, or dextramer-sorted; not recorded which), sampled more than 35 days after the first yellow fever vaccination. This TCR was recovered from a man aged 18 to 30 who received the YFV17D yellow fever vaccine. The DNA for the CDR3 is TGTGCCAGCAGTTACGTGGAGTCCTATGGCTACACCTTC. It codes for CASSYVESYGYTF.